The clone carrying this TCR beta chain has at least ten counts. Antigen specificity is unknown. These data come from a study of T cells in Graves' hyperthyroidism and ophthalmopathy. General observations from the study: Most thyroid clonotypes expanded above 0.001 were also detected in blood.

TCR beta CDR3 sequences were amplified from RNA transcripts. In the first-round RT-PCR of the TCR CDR3, the HTBI primer set was used. TCRdb re-called the multiplex PCR reads through MiXCR, storing one row per CDR3 protein. The sample yields about 280,000 distinct CDR3 sequences, less than 30% seen once. Patients aged 18 to 65 had newly diagnosed hyperthyroidism of under 2 months' duration. Uncontrolled infection, other autoimmune disease, pregnancy or lactation disqualified patients from enrolment. PBMCs were collected from a roughly 10 ml volume of fresh peripheral blood. The V gene's germline CDR1 is LNHDA and CDR2 SQIVND (reference sequence). The V end lost 5 bases, the J end lost 0 bases, and 14 bases lay between the germline ends. CDR3 size: 17 residues.

The chain recombines TRBV19 with TRBJ2-6, with D perhaps matching TRBD1 or TRBD2 (5 bases each). The receptor was isolated from a man aged 35-49 years with Graves' hyperthyroidism that later progressed to Graves' ophthalmopathy. Sequencing used blood. The CDR3: CASSWGTANSGANVLTF. Written as DNA, the CDR3 is TGTGCCAGTAGTTGGGGGACCGCCAACTCTGGGGCCAACGTCCTGACTTTC.